This section outlines one TCR beta chain sequence together with its context. These data are taken from a study of control samples from healthy donors and cancer patients. CDR1 and CDR2 from the germline V gene are MNHNY and SVGAGI (reference sequence). Trimming stripped 6 bases from V and 3 bases from J, with 9 bases between. The CDR3 is made up of 12 amino acids. Assay used: immunoSEQ multiplex PCR; TCRdb lists only in-frame clones, some missing. The table shows about 92,000 clones, with 82% occurring only once. This clonotype was obtained from a woman aged 55-69 years in good health. The chain couples TRBV6-6 to TRBJ2-7; no definite D call. The source material was blood. For the CDR3, the DNA is TGTGCCAGCAGCCCAGAAGGCTACGAGCAGTACTTC. Amino acids: CASSPEGYEQYF.